This T cell receptor beta chain was retrieved from a study of radiotherapy plus CTLA-4 blockade in lung cancer. This clone appeared a few times. Assay used: immunoSEQ multiplex PCR; TCRdb lists only in-frame clones, some missing. This table has tens of thousands of clones, 78% appearing once. The TCR was taken from a human donor with non-small cell lung cancer who had a partial response to radiotherapy plus ipilimumab. Some clones in this sample may be carry-over from other donors' samples. Sequencing used peripheral blood, obtained from a patient treated with radiotherapy plus ipilimumab.

The CDR3 loop is CASSRGVTINSGNTIYF. The CDR3 coding sequence is TGCGCCAGCAGCAGAGGTGTGACGATAAACTCTGGAAACACCATATATTTT. The chain joins TRBV5-1 to TRBJ1-3; D is unclear. V was trimmed by 4 bases and J by 0 bases, leaving 17 bases between them. The CDR3 is 17 residues long. Germline V gene lookup returns CDR1 SGHRS and CDR2 YFSETQ.